This T cell receptor (beta chain) was sequenced in a study of human thymus T cells. Overall study findings and caveats: Thymic as well as blood repertoires seemed to favor certain V and J genes unevenly. Related reports documented highly overlapping thymic repertoires among unrelated individuals.

J lost 3 bases, V lost 5 bases, and 6 bases had no gene match. Germline assignment: CDR1 LGHNT and CDR2 FRNRAP. The CDR3 extends over 14 amino acids. A note on this clone: Its antigen is undetermined.

The thymus tissue came from resections taken during corrective heart surgery. TCRdb keeps only in-frame clones here, not all; method: immunoSEQ multiplex PCR. The data contain about 78,000 clones, 90% to 97% of them singletons. Sequencing was performed on thymus tissue. The receptor's source is a boy under two years old with a congenital heart defect but otherwise immunologically healthy. This chain links TRBV12-5 with TRBJ2-7; 8 positions match TRBD1. The DNA of the CDR3 is TGTGCTAGTGGTCCTACAGGGGGAAACTACGAGCAGTACTTC. It codes for CASGPTGGNYEQYF.